These 7 T cell receptor beta chains came from one sample sequenced in a study of T cell clones after liver transplantation. The protocol was immunoSEQ multiplex PCR, while the TCRdb copy is restricted to in-frame clones and leaves out a portion. The repertoire includes some 59,000 clones, 60% to 75% of them detected once, and about a tenth sits in the top ten. The specimen was CD4+ T cells from blood, collected at the 22-month timepoint. The source of these receptors is a human patient who received a liver transplant. Some T cells may arise from the graft donor.

A single count supports this clone. The J gene is TRBJ1-3, the V gene TRBV25-1, with 9 bases that match TRBD1. This CDR3 is 16 amino acids long. Trimming cost V 4 bases and J 3 bases; bases outside gene matches: 7. CDR1 is MGHDK, CDR2 SYGVNS, per germline. Here the CDR3 reads CASSAPGQGDGNTIYF. The CDR3 DNA is TGTGCCAGCAGTGCGCCGGGACAGGGTGATGGAAACACCATATATTTT.

The chain carries TRBV10-2 and TRBJ1-2; D may be TRBD1 (5 bases). This CDR3 contains 13 residues. V lost 2 bases, J lost 6 bases, and 10 bases lay in between. CDR1 WSHSY and CDR2 SAAADI come from the germline V gene. The chain's CDR3 is CASSEAGRHGYTF. Here the CDR3 DNA reads TGCGCCAGCAGTGAGGCAGGGCGACATGGCTACACCTTC.

The chain links TRBV28 to TRBJ1-3; D is unresolved. Germline CDR1 MDHEN, CDR2 SYDVKM. This CDR3 has 13 residues. V gave up 7 bases and J gave up 4 bases, with 11 bases separating them. DNA of the CDR3: TGTGCCAGCACCCGCCCCCCAGGAAACACCATATATTTT. Protein product: CASTRPPGNTIYF.

The chain combines TRBV6-5 with TRBJ1-5, with no clear D. This CDR3 is 15 amino acids long. Between the trimmed V and J ends, which lost 2 bases and 2 bases, there was a span of 10 bases. CDR1 is MNHEY, CDR2 SVGAGI, per germline. This chain's CDR3 is CASSYGSSGNQPQHF. Written as DNA, the CDR3 is TGTGCCAGCAGTTACGGCTCTTCCGGCAATCAGCCCCAGCATTTT.

The chain carries TRBV9 and TRBJ2-1; 8 positions agree with TRBD1. The CDR3 is 17 residues long. Germline V CDR1 and CDR2: SGDLS, YYNGEE. V lost 3 bases to trimming and J lost 0 bases; unmatched junction nucleotides: 8. Here the CDR3 reads CASSAPGTGLSYNEQFF. The DNA for the CDR3 is TGTGCCAGCAGCGCACCCGGGACAGGTCTCTCCTACAATGAGCAGTTCTTC. Variable domain in full (rest from reference TRBV9 and TRBJ2-1): DSGVTQTPKHLITATGQRVTLRCSPRSGDLSVYWYQQSLDQGLQFLIQYYNGEERAKGNILERFSAQQFPDLHSELNLSSLELGDSALYFCASSAPGTGLSYNEQFFGPGTRLTVL.

The chain uses TRBV18 and TRBJ2-7, with 7 bases aligning to TRBD1. J lost 2 bases, V lost 1 base, and 8 bases had no gene match. Per germline, CDR1 KGHSH and CDR2 LQKENI. The CDR3 is 16 amino acids. The CDR3 DNA follows: TGTGCCAGCTCACCACAGGGACAGCAAGGAACCTACGAGCAGTACTTC. The encoded protein is CASSPQGQQGTYEQYF.

The chain couples TRBV6-1 to TRBJ1-5, with 9 nucleotides matching TRBD1. Germline assignment: CDR1 MNHNS and CDR2 SASEGT. Unmatched junction bases numbered 15, after V lost 4 bases and J lost 2 bases. This CDR3 region has 19 residues. The CDR3 DNA sequence: TGTGCCAGCAGTGGACCTTACGGGTACCGGGACAGGGGCAATCAGCCCCAGCATTTT. It encodes CASSGPYGYRDRGNQPQHF.